This entry describes one TCR beta chain. In the original processing: Reference gene primer amplification in the assay estimated nucleated cell counts. The assay was immunoSEQ multiplex PCR, and TCRdb's table has in-frame clones only and misses some. That table is the source of V, J and clone size, and D and trimming were worked out from the DNA. The table has roughly 140,000 clones, approximately 86% seen once. The source of the sample is a study of blood T cell repertoires in COVID-19. Study-wide background: Collection of acute and convalescent COVID-19 samples took place in the United States, Italy and Spain. Sources were T cells, B-cell-depleted T cells, or PBMCs; the material itself was cDNA or gDNA.

Input material: peripheral blood. The origin of this receptor is a human donor in a cohort sampled during active COVID-19.

The chain's CDR3 is CASSLGLRTSVEVGTDTQYF. CDR3 in DNA: TGTGCCAGCAGCCTAGGACTCCGGACTAGCGTGGAGGTGGGCACAGATACGCAGTATTTT. V usage is TRBV4-2 and J usage is TRBJ2-3; 9 nucleotides align to TRBD2. The V and J ends lost 4 bases and 1 base, in that order; junction bases with no gene match: 18. Germline CDR1 reads LGHNA; CDR2 reads YNFKEQ. The CDR3 consists of 20 residues.